The 13 T cell receptor beta chains reported below all come from one sample, sequenced in a study of vaccination effects on CD4 cells after COVID-19. Sequencing used immunoSEQ multiplex PCR; TCRdb keeps in-frame clones, though not all of them. The data show approximately 82,000 clones, about 70% seen once. For these TCRs, the target antigens are not known. Using viral peptide pools, the ViraFEST assay grew out antigen-specific CD4+ T cells prior to sequencing. Investigators separated out CD4+ T cells once around eleven days of culture had passed. Here the sequenced sample was CD4+ T cells from PBMCs cultured with HCoV-229E spike peptides, taken before COVID-19 vaccination. The receptors here all came from a human donor who received a COVID-19 vaccine.

The chain couples TRBV6-2 or TRBV6-3 to TRBJ2-1, with 7 nucleotides matching TRBD2. The CDR3 runs to 17 residues. Looked up from germline, CDR1 is MNHEY and CDR2 is SVGEGT. The V gene end was trimmed by 1 base and the J gene end by 2 bases; junction bases not matched to a gene: 8. Here the CDR3 DNA reads TGTGCCAGCAGTTACTATCAACGGGGGGTCCCCTACAATGAGCAGTTCTTC. Its translation: CASSYYQRGVPYNEQFF.

The chain has TRBV7-3 and TRBJ2-1, with TRBD1 matching over 7 bases. V shed 2 bases, J shed 4 bases, and the junction held 5 bases outside the gene matches. The CDR3 length is 15 residues. The germline CDR1 and CDR2 sequences are SGHTA and FQGTGA. CDR3 protein: CASSLRDSLYNEQFF. In DNA form, the CDR3 reads TGTGCCAGCAGCTTACGGGACAGCCTATACAATGAGCAGTTCTTC.

The chain joins TRBV3-1 (or the pseudogene TRBV3-2) to TRBJ2-5, with 8 bases identical to TRBD2. V gave up 4 bases and J gave up 7 bases; unmatched junction bases: 14. The CDR3 totals 16 residues. CDR1 and CDR2 from the germline V gene are LGHDT and YNNKEL (reference sequence). CDR3 region: CASSPASAGGWGTQYF. CDR3 nucleotides: TGTGCCAGCAGCCCAGCCTCCGCGGGGGGCTGGGGGACCCAGTACTTC.

In DNA form, the CDR3 reads TGCGCCAGCAGCCAAGAAGGGGGCTCTGGAAACACCATATATTTT. The encoded protein is CASSQEGGSGNTIYF. This chain connects TRBV4-3 to TRBJ1-3; TRBD1 might be the D (6 bases). The V end lost 0 bases, the J end lost 0 bases, and 6 bases lay between the germline ends. The CDR3 is 15 residues long. In germline, CDR1 is LGHNA, CDR2 YSLEER.

J is TRBJ2-5 and V is TRBV10-3, with 7 positions matching TRBD2. Germline values: CDR1 ENHRY, CDR2 SYGVKD. The CDR3 is 14 amino acids. The V gene end was trimmed by 0 bases and the J gene end by 5 bases; junction bases not matched to a gene: 3. CDR3 amino acids: CAISESGGRETQYF. CDR3 in DNA: TGTGCCATCAGTGAGTCGGGAGGGAGGGAGACCCAGTACTTC.

The chain links TRBV5-6 to TRBJ2-5; possibly TRBD1 for D (5 bases). The CDR3 has 14 residues. The V end lost 7 bases, the J end lost 4 bases, and 17 bases lay between the germline ends. Germline V gene lookup returns CDR1 SGHDT and CDR2 YYEEEE. This chain's CDR3 is CASVRQGRRETQYF. CDR3 coding DNA: TGTGCCAGCGTACGCCAGGGTCGGCGAGAGACCCAGTACTTC. Full variable domain (remainder filled in from reference TRBV5-6 and TRBJ2-5): DAGVTQSPTHLIKTRGQQVTLRCSPKSGHDTVSWYQQALGQGPQFIFQYYEEEERQRGNFPDRFSGHQFPNYSSELNVNALLLGDSALYLCASVRQGRRETQYFGPGTRLLVL.

This clone was counted once. The V call is TRBV20-1, the J call TRBJ2-7, with 9 bases aligning to TRBD1. CDR1 is DFQATT, CDR2 SNEGSKA, per germline (reference sequence). Trimming at V came to 4 bases and at J to 5 bases, leaving 0 bases not matched to a gene. The CDR3 spans 11 residues. In nucleotides, the CDR3 is TGCAGTGCTAACAGGGGGCACGAGCAGTACGTC. Its translation: CSANRGHEQYV.

This chain joins TRBV4-1 and TRBJ1-1, with D tentatively TRBD1 (5 bases). Between the trimmed V and J ends, which lost 2 bases and 7 bases, there was a span of 8 bases. Per the germline V gene, CDR1 is MGHRA and CDR2 is YSYEKL. The CDR3 has 12 residues. CDR3 in amino acids: CASSQPQDEAFF. The CDR3 DNA follows: TGCGCCAGCAGCCAACCACAGGATGAAGCTTTCTTT.

V usage is TRBV7-3 and J usage is TRBJ2-5; possible D gene TRBD2, 6 bases. V lost 4 bases, J lost 1 base, and 19 bases lay in between. This CDR3 comprises 17 residues. The V gene's germline CDR1 is SGHTA and CDR2 FQGTGA. In DNA form, the CDR3 reads TGTGCCAGCAGCTGGCCCGAGGAGGGGCGAATCCAAGAGACCCAGTACTTC. This encodes CASSWPEEGRIQETQYF.

The rearrangement joins TRBV24-1 to TRBJ2-5; no firm D call. The V end lost 3 bases, the J end lost 2 bases, and 12 bases lay between the germline ends. This CDR3 is 15 amino acids long. Germline CDR1 is KGHDR and CDR2 is SFDVKD. CDR3 sequence reads: CATSDPLQPQETQYF. For the CDR3, the DNA is TGTGCCACCAGTGATCCTCTACAGCCACAAGAGACCCAGTACTTC.

This rearrangement joins TRBV5-8 to TRBJ1-5; TRBD1 might be the D (5 bases). V lost 5 bases and J 3 bases, leaving 24 bases between the germline ends. Germline V gene data show CDR1 as SGHTS and CDR2 as YDEGEE. The CDR3 totals 18 residues. In nucleotides, the CDR3 is TGTGCCAGCAGACATGGGGTCGGGCGGGGGATGGACAATCAGCCCCAGCATTTT. It encodes CASRHGVGRGMDNQPQHF.

The chain combines TRBV5-1 with TRBJ2-4, with 9 bases identical to TRBD1. The germline CDR1 and CDR2 sequences are SGHRS and YFSETQ. The CDR3 runs to 18 residues. Losses at the gene ends were 4 bases for V and 2 bases for J; bases not matched to a gene: 13. The CDR3 region is CASSPRTGTGFTKNIQYF. The CDR3 bases are TGCGCCAGCAGCCCGAGGACCGGGACAGGGTTTACCAAAAACATTCAGTACTTC.

The chain links TRBV18 to TRBJ2-7; possibly TRBD1 or TRBD2 for D (5 bases each). The CDR3 has 18 amino acids. Trimming shortened V by 6 bases and J by 0 bases, and 24 bases separated the two germline ends. CDR1 and CDR2 (germline): KGHSH, LQKENI. This CDR3 is CASSPSPGTDLSSYEQYV. In nucleotides, the CDR3 is TGTGCCAGCTCCCCCAGTCCCGGGACGGATCTGAGCTCCTACGAGCAGTACGTC.